The entry below describes one T cell receptor beta chain. This sample stems from a study of T cell responses to AZD1222 COVID-19 vaccine. The CDR3 extends over 14 amino acids. Germline CDR1 is KGHSH and CDR2 is LQKENI. Trimming took 3 bases from V and 2 from J; bases not matched to a gene: 0. Some clones are missing from TCRdb's copy, which holds only in-frame ones; the method was immunoSEQ multiplex PCR. This sample has around 260,000 clones, with roughly 93% found just once. The source material was peripheral blood, sampled on day 0 of AZD1222 vaccination. This clonotype was sampled from an adult in good health. The chain links TRBV18 to TRBJ2-7, with TRBD2 identical over 11 bases. The CDR3 bases are TGTGCCAGCTCACCGACTAGCGGGGCCTACGAGCAGTACTTC. Amino acid sequence: CASSPTSGAYEQYF.